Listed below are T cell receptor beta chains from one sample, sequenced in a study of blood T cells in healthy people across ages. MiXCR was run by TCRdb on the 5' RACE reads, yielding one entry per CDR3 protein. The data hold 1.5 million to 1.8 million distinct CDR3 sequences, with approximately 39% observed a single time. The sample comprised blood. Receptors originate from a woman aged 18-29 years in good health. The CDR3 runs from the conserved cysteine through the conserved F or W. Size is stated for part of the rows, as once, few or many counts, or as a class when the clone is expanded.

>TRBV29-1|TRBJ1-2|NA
CSVEMVGDGYTF
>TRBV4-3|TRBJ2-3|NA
CASSQDFPDSATPDTQYF
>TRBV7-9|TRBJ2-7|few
CASSQTATTSYEQYF
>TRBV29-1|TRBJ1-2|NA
CSVEDPEETHYGYTF
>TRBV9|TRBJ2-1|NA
CASSPQGSEEGPYNEQFF
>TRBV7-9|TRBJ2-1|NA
CASSFRTGVEQFF
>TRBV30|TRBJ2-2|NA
CAWVFYTGGTGELFF
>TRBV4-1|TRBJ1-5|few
CASSEGQARRINQPQHF
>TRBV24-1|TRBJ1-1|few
CATSPEGQGDTEAFF
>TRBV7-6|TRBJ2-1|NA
CASGLAGVTGRNIHEQFF
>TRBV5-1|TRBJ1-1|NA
CASSIDRGEAFF
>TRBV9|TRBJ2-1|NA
CASSVDMHNEQFF
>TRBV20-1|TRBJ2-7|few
CSASEGNSYEQYF
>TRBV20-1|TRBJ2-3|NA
CSALDTSGGADERYF
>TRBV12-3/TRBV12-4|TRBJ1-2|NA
CASSFGAGGLSGYTF
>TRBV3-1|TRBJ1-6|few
CASSQVGGPLNSPLHF
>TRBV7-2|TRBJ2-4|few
CASSFGARDIQYF
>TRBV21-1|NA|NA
CASSPLRDRVIEQYF
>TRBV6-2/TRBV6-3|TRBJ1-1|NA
CASSYSGVTTEAFF
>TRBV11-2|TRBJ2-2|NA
CASSRIGGGGELFF
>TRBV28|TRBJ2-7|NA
CASTSPGRSYNEQYF
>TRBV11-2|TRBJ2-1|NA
CASSLGPSGPKFF
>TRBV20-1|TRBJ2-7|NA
CSAVHRGGTYEQYF
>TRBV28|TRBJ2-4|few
CASSKSGTGSREQYF
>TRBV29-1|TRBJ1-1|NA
CSVDLRGAGNTEAFF
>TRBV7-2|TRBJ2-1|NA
CASSGNGLAAHNEQFF
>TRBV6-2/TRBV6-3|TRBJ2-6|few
CASSGLAGGSGANVLTF
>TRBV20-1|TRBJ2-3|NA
CSARDWRSSGVSTDTQYF
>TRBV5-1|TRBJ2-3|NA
CASSFKAGARDTQYF